Listed here is a single T cell receptor (beta chain). Its antigen is not identified. The data were obtained in a study of hypomethylating agent response in myelodysplastic syndrome. Study-level information: Response meant complete response or hematologic improvement; all other patients were non-responders.

Profiled with immunoSEQ multiplex PCR; TCRdb holds only in-frame clones, not every one. The sample comprises about 4,700 clones, around four fifths of which are singletons, and around 20% rests with the top ten. CDR1 and CDR2 (germline): MDHEN, SYDVKM. The V and J ends lost 2 bases and 5 bases respectively, with 3 bases between them. This CDR3 spans 12 amino acids. Findings and limits, study-wide: The cohort was small, with only around 10 patients analyzed. Control donors' ages did not match those of MDS patients. Possible novel MDS antigen recognition by shared GLIPH2 clusters needs experimental validation.

This sequence was found in a human donor with myelodysplastic syndrome. The chain uses TRBV28 and TRBJ2-2; D is uncertain. Specimen: bone marrow, collected before or after starting hypomethylating agent treatment for myelodysplastic syndrome (not recorded which). In DNA, the CDR3 is TGTGCCAGCAGTTTAAGGACCGGGGAGCTGTTTTTT. Its translation: CASSLRTGELFF.